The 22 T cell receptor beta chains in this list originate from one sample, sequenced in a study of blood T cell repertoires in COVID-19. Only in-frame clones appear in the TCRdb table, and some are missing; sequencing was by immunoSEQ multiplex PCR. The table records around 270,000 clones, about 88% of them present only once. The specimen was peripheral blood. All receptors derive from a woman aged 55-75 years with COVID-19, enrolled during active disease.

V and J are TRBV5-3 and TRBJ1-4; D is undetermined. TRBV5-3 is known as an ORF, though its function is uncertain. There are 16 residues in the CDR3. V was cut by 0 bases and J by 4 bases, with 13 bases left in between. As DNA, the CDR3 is TGTGCCAGAAGCTTGGCCCTGCGGGTAAGTAATGAAAAACTGTTTTTT. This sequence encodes CARSLALRVSNEKLFF.

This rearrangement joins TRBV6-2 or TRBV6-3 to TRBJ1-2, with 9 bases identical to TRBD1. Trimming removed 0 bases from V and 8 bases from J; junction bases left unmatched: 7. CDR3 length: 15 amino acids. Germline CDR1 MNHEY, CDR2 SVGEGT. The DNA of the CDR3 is TGTGCCAGCAGTTACTCCGGGACAGGGTATGGCGGCTACACCTTC. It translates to CASSYSGTGYGGYTF.

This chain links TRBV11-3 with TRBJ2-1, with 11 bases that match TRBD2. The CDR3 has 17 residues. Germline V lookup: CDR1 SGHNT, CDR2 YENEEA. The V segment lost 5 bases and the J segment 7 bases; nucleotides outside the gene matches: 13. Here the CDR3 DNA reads TGTGCCAGCAGCCGAACGCCGCTACTAGCGGGGGAGAATGAGCAGTTCTTC. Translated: CASSRTPLLAGENEQFF.

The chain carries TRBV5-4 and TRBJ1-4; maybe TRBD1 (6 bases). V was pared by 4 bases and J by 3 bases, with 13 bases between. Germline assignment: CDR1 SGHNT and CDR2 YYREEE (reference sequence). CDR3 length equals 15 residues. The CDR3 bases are TGTGCCAGCAGCACGGACAGCTTTTCTAATGAAAAACTGTTTTTT. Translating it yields CASSTDSFSNEKLFF.

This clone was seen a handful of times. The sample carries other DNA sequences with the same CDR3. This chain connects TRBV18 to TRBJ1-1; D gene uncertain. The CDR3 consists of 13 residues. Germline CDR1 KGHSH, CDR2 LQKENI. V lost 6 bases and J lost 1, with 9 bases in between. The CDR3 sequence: CASSPTENTEAFF. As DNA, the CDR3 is TGTGCCAGCTCTCCCACAGAGAACACTGAAGCTTTCTTT.

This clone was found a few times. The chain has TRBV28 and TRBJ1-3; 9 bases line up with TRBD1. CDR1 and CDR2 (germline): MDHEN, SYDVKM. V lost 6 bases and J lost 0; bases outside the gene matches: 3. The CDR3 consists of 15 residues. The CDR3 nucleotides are TGTGCCAGCAGGGGACAGGGAAGCTCTGGAAACACCATATATTTT. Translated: CASRGQGSSGNTIYF.

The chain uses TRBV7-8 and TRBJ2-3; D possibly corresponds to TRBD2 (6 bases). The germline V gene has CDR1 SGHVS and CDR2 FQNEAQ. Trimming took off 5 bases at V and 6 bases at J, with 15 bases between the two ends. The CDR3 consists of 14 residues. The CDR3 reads CASSGPVGRDTQYF. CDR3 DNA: TGTGCCAGCAGCGGACCTGTGGGGAGGGATACGCAGTATTTT.

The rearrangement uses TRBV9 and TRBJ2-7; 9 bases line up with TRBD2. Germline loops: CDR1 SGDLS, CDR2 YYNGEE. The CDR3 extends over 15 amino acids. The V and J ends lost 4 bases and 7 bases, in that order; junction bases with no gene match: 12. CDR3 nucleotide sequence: TGTGCCAGCAGCAGAGAGGTAGCGGGAGATGGTGAGCAGTACTTC. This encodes CASSREVAGDGEQYF. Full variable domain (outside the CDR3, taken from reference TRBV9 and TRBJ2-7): DSGVTQTPKHLITATGQRVTLRCSPRSGDLSVYWYQQSLDQGLQFLIQYYNGEERAKGNILERFSAQQFPDLHSELNLSSLELGDSALYFCASSREVAGDGEQYFGPGTRLTVT.

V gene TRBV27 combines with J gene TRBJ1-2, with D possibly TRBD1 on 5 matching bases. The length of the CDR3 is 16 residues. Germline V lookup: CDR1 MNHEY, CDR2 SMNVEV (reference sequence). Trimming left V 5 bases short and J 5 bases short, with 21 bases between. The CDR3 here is CASSANAGPVGYGYTF. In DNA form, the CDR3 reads TGTGCCAGCAGTGCAAACGCGGGGCCCGTTGGGTATGGCTACACCTTC.

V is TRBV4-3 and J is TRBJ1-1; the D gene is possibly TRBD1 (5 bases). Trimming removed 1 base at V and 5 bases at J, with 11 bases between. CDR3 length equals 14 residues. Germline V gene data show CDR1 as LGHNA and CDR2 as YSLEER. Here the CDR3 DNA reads TGCGCCAGCAGCCAAGGGACGGAGGGGACTGAAGCTTTCTTT. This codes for CASSQGTEGTEAFF.

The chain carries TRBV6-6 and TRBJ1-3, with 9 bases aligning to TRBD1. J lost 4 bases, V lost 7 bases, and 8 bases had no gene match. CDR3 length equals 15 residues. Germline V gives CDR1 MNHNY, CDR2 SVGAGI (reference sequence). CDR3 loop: CASTETGTGGNTIYF. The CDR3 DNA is TGTGCCAGCACCGAAACCGGGACAGGGGGAAACACCATATATTTT.

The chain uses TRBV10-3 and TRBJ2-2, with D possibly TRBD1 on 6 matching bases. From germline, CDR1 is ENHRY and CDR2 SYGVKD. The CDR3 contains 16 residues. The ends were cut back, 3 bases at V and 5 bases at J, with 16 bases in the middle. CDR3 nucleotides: TGTGCCATCAGTGAAAGGGTAGGACAGAATACCGGGGAGCTGTTTTTT. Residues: CAISERVGQNTGELFF.

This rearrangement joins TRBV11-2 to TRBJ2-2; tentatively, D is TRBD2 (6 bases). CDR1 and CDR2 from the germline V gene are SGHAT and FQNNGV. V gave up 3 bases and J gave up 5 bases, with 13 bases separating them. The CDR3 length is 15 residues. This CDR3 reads CASSFRGRWTGELFF. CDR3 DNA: TGTGCCAGCAGCTTTCGGGGGAGATGGACCGGGGAGCTGTTTTTT.

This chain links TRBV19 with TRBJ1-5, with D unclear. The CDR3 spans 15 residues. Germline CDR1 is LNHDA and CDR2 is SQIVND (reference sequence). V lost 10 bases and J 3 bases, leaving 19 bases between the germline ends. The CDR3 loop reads CATNSRRGYNQPQHF. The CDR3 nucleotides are TGTGCCACTAATTCCCGGAGAGGGTACAATCAGCCCCAGCATTTT.

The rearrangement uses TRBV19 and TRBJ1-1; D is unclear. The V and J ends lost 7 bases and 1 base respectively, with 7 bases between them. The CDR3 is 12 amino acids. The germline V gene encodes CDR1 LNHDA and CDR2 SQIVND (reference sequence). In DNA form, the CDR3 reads TGTGCCAGTACGAGGGCGAACACTGAAGCTTTCTTT. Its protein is CASTRANTEAFF.

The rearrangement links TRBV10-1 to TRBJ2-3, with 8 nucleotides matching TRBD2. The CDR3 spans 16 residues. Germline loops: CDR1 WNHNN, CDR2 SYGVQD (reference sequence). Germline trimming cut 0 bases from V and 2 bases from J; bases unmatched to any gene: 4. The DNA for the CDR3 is TGCGCCAGCAGTGAGTCGGTACTAGCGGCCACAGATACGCAGTATTTT. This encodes CASSESVLAATDTQYF.

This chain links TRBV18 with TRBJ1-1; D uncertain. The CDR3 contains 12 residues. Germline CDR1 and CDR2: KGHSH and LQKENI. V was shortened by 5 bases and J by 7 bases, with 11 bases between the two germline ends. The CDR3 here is CASSSQTIEAFF. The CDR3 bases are TGTGCCAGCTCATCTCAGACAATTGAAGCTTTCTTT.

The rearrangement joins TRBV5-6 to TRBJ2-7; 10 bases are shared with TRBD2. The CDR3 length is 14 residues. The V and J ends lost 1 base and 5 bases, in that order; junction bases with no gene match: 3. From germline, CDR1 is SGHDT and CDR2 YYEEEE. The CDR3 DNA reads TGTGCCAGCAGCTTGCGACTAGCGGGTAACGAGCAGTACTTC. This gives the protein CASSLRLAGNEQYF.

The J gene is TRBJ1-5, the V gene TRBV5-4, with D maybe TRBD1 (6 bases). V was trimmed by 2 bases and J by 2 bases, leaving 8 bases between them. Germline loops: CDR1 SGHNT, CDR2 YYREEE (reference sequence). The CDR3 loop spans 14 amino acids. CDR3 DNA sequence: TGTGCCAGCAGCTTACAGGGTGGCAATCAGCCCCAGCATTTT. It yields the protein CASSLQGGNQPQHF.

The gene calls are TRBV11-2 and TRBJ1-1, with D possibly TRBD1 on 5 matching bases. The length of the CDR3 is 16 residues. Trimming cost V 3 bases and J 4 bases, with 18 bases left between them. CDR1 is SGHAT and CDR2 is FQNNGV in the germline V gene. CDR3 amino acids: CASSFRAGNRVTEAFF. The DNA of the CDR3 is TGTGCCAGCAGCTTCCGAGCAGGGAATAGGGTCACTGAAGCTTTCTTT.

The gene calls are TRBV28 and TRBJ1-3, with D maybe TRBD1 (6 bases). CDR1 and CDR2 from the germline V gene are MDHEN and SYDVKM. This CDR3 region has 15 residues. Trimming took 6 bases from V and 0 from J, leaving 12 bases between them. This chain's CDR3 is CASSSGQSSGNTIYF. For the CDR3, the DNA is TGTGCCAGCAGCTCCGGACAGTCCTCTGGAAACACCATATATTTT.

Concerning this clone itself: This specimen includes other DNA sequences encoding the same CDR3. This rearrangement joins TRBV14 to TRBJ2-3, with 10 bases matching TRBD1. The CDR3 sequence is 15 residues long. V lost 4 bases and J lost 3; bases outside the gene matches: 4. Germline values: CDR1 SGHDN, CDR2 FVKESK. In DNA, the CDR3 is TGTGCCAGCAGCCCCCGGACAGGGGGAACAGATACGCAGTATTTT. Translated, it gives CASSPRTGGTDTQYF.